Detailed here is one T cell receptor (beta chain). These data belong to a study of OX40 agonist ivuxolimab in advanced cancers. The protocol was immunoSEQ multiplex PCR, while the TCRdb copy is restricted to in-frame clones and leaves out a portion. This sample has under 25,000 clones, with 74% found just once. The V end lost 3 bases, the J end lost 10 bases, and 27 bases lay between the germline ends. The CDR3 totals 18 residues. Per the germline V gene, CDR1 is MNHNS and CDR2 is SASEGT. V usage is TRBV6-1 and J usage is TRBJ1-4, with a possible D match to TRBD1 (5 bases). The sequencing used CD4+ or CD8+ T cells sorted from blood, collected in a trial of the OX40 agonist ivuxolimab. The clonotype originates from an adult with an advanced solid tumor such as melanoma, head and neck, liver or kidney cancer. The CDR3 sequence: CASSEVIPTGQWGLKLFF. CDR3 DNA: TGTGCCAGCAGTGAGGTGATTCCAACTGGCCAATGGGGACTAAAACTGTTTTTT.